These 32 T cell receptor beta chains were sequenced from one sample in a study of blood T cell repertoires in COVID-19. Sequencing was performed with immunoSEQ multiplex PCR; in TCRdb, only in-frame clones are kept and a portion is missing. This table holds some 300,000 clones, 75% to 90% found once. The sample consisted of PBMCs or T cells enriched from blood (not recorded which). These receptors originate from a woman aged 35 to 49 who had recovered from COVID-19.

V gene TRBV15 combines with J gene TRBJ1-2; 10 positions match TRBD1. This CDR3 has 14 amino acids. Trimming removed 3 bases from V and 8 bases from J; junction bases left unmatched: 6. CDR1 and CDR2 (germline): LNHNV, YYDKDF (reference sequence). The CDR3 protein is CATSSRQGAAGYTF. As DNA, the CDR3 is TGTGCCACCAGCAGCCGACAGGGGGCGGCGGGCTACACCTTC.

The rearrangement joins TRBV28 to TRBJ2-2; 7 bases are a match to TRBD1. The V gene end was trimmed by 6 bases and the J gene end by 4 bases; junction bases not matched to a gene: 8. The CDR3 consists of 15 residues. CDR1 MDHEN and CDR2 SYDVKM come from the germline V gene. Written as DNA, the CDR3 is TGTGCCAGCAGACCCCGGGGACAGCTCACCGGGGAGCTGTTTTTT. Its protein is CASRPRGQLTGELFF.

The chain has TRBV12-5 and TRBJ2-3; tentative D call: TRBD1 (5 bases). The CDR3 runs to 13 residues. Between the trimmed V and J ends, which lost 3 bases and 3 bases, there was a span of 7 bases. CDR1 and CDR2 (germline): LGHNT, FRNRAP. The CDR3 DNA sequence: TGTGCTAGTGGTTTCTCAGGGACAGATACGCAGTATTTT. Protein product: CASGFSGTDTQYF.

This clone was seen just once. CDR3 sequence reads: CASSIGIKGQANTGELFF. The DNA of the CDR3 is TGTGCCAGTAGTATTGGGATAAAGGGACAGGCGAACACCGGGGAGCTGTTTTTT. The chain carries TRBV19 and TRBJ2-2; TRBD1 matches at 8 bases. CDR1 LNHDA and CDR2 SQIVND come from the germline V gene (reference sequence). CDR3 length: 18 amino acids. V was pared by 3 bases and J by 0 bases, with 9 bases of the junction left unmatched.

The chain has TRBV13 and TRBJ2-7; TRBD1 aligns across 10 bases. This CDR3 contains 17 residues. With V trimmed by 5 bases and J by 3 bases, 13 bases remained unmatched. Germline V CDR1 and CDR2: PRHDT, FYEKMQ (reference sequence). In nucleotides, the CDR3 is TGTGCCAGCAGCCGAGGACAGGGGGTGAATTTCGGCTACGAGCAGTACTTC. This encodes CASSRGQGVNFGYEQYF.

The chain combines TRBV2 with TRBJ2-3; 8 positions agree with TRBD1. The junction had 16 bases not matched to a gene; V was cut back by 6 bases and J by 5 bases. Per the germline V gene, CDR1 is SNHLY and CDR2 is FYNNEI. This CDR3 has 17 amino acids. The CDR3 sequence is CASRGGPQGAGVDTQYF. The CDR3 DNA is TGTGCCAGCAGGGGGGGCCCGCAGGGGGCAGGAGTAGATACGCAGTATTTT.

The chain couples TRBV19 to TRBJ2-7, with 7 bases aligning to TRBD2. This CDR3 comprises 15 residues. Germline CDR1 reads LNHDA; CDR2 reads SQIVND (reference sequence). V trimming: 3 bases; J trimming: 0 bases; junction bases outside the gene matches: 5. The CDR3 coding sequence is TGTGCCAGTAGTATGCGGCTAGCGGTCTCCTACGAGCAGTACTTC. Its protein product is CASSMRLAVSYEQYF.

The CDR3 region is CASSAQTGAYEQYF. CDR3 bases: TGTGCCAGCAGCGCCCAGACAGGGGCCTACGAGCAGTACTTC. V is TRBV9 and J is TRBJ2-7; 8 nucleotides line up with TRBD1. The germline V gene has CDR1 SGDLS and CDR2 YYNGEE. J lost 2 bases, V lost 3 bases, and 4 bases had no gene match. The CDR3 runs 14 residues.

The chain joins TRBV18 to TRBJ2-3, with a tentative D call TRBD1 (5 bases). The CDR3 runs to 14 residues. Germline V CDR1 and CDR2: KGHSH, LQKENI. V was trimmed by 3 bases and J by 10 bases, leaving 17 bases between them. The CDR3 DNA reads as TGTGCCAGCTCACCTTTTCCAGGACACCCCCCGCAGTATTTT. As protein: CASSPFPGHPPQYF.

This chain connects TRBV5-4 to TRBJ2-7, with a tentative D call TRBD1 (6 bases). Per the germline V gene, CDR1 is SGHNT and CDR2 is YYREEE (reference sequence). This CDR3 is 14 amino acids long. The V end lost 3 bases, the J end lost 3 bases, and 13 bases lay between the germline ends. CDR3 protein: CASSSSGHYYEQYF. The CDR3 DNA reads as TGTGCCAGCAGCTCGTCGGGACACTACTACGAGCAGTACTTC.

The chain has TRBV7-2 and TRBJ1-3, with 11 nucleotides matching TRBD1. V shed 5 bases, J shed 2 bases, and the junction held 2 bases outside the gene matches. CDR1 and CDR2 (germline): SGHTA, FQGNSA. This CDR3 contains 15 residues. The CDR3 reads CASSRGQGAGNTIYF. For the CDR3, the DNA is TGTGCCAGCAGCCGGGGACAGGGGGCTGGAAACACCATATATTTT.

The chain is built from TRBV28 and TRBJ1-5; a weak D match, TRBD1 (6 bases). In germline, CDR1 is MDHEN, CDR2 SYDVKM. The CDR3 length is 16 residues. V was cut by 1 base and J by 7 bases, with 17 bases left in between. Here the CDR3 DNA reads TGTGCCAGCAGTTTATCAGCACAGGGTGGTACCCAGCCCCAGCATTTT. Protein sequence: CASSLSAQGGTQPQHF. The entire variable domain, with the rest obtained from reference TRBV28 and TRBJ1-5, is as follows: DVKVTQSSRYLVKRTGEKVFLECVQDMDHENMFWYRQDPGLGLRLIYFSYDVKMKEKGDIPEGYSVSREKKERFSLILESASTNQTSMYLCASSLSAQGGTQPQHFGDGTRLSIL.

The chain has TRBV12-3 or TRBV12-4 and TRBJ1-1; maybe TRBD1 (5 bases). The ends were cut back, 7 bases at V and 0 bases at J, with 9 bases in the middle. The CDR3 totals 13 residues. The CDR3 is CASIGTMNTEAFF. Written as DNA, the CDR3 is TGTGCCAGCATTGGGACTATGAACACTGAAGCTTTCTTT.

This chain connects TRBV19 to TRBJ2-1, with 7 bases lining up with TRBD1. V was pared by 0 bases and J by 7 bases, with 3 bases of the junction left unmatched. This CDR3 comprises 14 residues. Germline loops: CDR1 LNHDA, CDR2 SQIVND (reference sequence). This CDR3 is CASSIEGGLNEQFF. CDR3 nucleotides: TGTGCCAGTAGTATAGAAGGGGGCCTAAATGAGCAGTTCTTC.

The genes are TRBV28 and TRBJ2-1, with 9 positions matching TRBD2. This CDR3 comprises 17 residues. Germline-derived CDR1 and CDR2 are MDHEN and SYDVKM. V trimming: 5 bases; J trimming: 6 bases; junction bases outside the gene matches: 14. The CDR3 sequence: CASSRSPGLANFNEQFF. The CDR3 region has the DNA TGTGCCAGCAGTCGTTCGCCGGGACTAGCTAATTTCAATGAGCAGTTCTTC.

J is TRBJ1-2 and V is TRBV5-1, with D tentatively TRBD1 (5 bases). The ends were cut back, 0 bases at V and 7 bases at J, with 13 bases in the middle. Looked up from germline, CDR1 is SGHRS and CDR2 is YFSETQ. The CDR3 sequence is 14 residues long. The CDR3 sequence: CASSLVSGVLGYTF. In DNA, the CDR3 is TGCGCCAGCAGCTTGGTGTCGGGGGTTCTTGGCTACACCTTC.

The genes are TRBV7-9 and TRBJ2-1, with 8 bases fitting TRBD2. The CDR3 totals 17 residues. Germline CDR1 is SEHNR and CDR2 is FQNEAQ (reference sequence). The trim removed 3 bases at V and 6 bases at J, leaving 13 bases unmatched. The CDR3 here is CASSFLHTTSGFNEQFF. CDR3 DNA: TGTGCCAGCAGCTTCCTCCACACCACTAGCGGATTCAATGAGCAGTTCTTC.

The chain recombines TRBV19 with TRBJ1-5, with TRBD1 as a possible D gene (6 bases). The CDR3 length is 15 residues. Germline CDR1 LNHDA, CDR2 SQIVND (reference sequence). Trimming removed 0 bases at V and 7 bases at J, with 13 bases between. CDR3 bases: TGTGCCAGTAGTATAGAGGGCGCAGGGGACCAGCCCCAGCATTTT. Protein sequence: CASSIEGAGDQPQHF.

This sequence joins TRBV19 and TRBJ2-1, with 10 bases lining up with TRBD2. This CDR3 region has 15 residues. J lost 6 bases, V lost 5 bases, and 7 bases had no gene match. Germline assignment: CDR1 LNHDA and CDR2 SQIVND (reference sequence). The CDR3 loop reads CASSSQAGGGNEQFF. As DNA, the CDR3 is TGTGCCAGTAGTTCTCAAGCGGGAGGGGGCAATGAGCAGTTCTTC.

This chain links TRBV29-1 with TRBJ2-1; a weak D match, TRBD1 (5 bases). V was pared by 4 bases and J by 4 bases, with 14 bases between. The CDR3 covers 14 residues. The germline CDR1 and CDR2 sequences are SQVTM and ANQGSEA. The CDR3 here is CSVGGSKAYNEQFF. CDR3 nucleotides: TGCAGCGTTGGGGGCTCTAAAGCTTACAATGAGCAGTTCTTC.

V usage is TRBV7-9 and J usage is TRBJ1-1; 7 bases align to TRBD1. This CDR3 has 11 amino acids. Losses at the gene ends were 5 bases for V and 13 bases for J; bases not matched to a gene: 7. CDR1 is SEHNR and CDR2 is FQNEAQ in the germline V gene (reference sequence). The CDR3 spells CASSLDRVGFF. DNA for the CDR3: TGTGCCAGCAGCCTCGACAGGGTTGGTTTCTTT. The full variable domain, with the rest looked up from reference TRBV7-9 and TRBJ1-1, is DTGVSQNPRHKITKRGQNVTFRCDPISEHNRLYWYRQTLGQGPEFLTYFQNEAQLEKSRLLSDRFSAERPKGSFSTLEIQRTEQGDSAMYLCASSLDRVGFFGQGTRLTVV.

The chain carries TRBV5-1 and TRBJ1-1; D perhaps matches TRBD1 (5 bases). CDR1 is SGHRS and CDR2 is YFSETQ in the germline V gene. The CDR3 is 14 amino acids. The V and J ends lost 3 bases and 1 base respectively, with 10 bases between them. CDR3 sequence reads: CASSSRAGNTEAFF. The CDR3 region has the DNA TGCGCCAGCAGCTCCAGGGCAGGGAACACTGAAGCTTTCTTT.

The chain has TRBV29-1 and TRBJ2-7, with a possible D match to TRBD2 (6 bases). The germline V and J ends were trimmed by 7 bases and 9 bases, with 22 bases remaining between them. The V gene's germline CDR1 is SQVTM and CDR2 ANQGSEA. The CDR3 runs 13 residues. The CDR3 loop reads CSAWMGGPGTQYF. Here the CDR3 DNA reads TGCAGCGCTTGGATGGGAGGCCCAGGAACGCAGTACTTC.

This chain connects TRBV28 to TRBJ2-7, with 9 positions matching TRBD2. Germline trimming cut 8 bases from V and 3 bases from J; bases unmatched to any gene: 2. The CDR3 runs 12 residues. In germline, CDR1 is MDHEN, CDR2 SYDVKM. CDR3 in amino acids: CASATSGYEQYF. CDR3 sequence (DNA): TGTGCCAGCGCGACTAGCGGCTACGAGCAGTACTTC.

This CDR3 reads CASSLMVSGFHEQYF. The CDR3 DNA reads as TGTGCCAGCAGTTTAATGGTCTCGGGGTTCCACGAGCAGTACTTC. The V and J genes are TRBV27 and TRBJ2-7, with a weak D call TRBD2 (5 bases). Germline assignment: CDR1 MNHEY and CDR2 SMNVEV (reference sequence). This CDR3 comprises 15 residues. With 2 bases removed from V and 5 bases from J, the gap between germline ends came to 16 bases.

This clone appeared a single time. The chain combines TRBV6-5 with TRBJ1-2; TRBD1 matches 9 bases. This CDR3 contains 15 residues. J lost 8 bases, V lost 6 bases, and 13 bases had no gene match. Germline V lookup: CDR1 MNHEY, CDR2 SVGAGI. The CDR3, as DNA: TGTGCCAGCAGCCTCCCGGACAGGGGTATAGGAGGCTACACCTTC. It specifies CASSLPDRGIGGYTF.

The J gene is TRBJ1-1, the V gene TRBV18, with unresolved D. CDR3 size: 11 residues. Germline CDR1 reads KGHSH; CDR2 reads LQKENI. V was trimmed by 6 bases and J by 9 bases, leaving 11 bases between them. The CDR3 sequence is CASSSRAQAFF. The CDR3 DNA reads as TGTGCCAGCTCCTCGCGCGCCCAAGCTTTCTTT.

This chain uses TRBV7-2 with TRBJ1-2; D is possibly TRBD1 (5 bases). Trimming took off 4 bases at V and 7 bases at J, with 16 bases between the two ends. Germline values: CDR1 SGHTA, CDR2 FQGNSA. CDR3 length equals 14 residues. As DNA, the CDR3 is TGTGCCAGCAGCTCAATACAGGCTTCAGTTGGCTACACCTTC. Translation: CASSSIQASVGYTF.

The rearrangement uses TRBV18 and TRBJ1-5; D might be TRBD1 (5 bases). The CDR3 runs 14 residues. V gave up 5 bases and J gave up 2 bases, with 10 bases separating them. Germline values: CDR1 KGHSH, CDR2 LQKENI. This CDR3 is CASSESGGNQPQHF. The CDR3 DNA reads TGTGCCAGCTCAGAATCGGGGGGCAATCAGCCCCAGCATTTT.

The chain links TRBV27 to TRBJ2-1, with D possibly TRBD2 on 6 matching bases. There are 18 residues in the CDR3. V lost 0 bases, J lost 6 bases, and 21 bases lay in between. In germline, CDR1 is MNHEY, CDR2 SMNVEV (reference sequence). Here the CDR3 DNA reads TGTGCCAGCAGTTTATCGAAATATCTGGACTATAAGTTCAATGAGCAGTTCTTC. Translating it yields CASSLSKYLDYKFNEQFF.

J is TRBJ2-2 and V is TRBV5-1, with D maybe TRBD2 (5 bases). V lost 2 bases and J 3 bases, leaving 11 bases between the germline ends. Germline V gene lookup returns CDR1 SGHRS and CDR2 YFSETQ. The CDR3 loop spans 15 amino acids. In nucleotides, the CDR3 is TGCGCCAGCAGCTTCTCGGACTTCTACACCGGGGAGCTGTTTTTT. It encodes CASSFSDFYTGELFF.

CDR3 in amino acids: CASSPPGSYNSPLHF. As DNA, the CDR3 is TGTGCCAGCTCACCACCGGGCAGCTATAATTCACCCCTCCACTTT. The rearrangement links TRBV18 to TRBJ1-6; D not resolved. The CDR3 sequence is 15 residues long. V lost 0 bases, J lost 3 bases, and 6 bases lay in between. Germline assignment: CDR1 KGHSH and CDR2 LQKENI.